One and the same sample provided the 5 T cell receptor beta chains below, sequenced in a study of tissue T cells after allogeneic stem cell transplantation. The table came from immunoSEQ multiplex PCR; TCRdb's copy has only in-frame clones and leaves some out. The repertoire includes more than 6,500 clones, 50% of them detected once, and more than 10% sits in the top ten. Described time point: mouse harvest day 7 after allogeneic transplant. Mouse grafts combined 10^7 T-cell-depleted bone marrow cells with 10^6 splenic CD5+ T cells. The sample was lymph node tissue. All receptors come from a female BALB/c mouse given C57BL/6 T cells with graft-versus-host disease after an allogeneic hematopoietic cell transplant.

A note on this clone: Gene names are mouse gene names. The read ends 1 residue shy of where the CDR3 ends; the end is completed using the germline J gene. The rearrangement links TRBV13-3 to TRBJ1-1, with no clear D. Germline CDR1 and CDR2: NNHDY and SYVADS. The CDR3 covers 11 residues. Trimming removed 2 bases from V and 1 base from J, with 0 bases in between. Incomplete CDR3 DNA: TGTGCCAGCAGTGAGAACACAGAAGTCTTC. It specifies CASSENTEVF. The whole CDR3 reads CASSENTEVFF.

This clone appeared a few times. Mouse gene names apply. Read sequence stops 1 residue before the CDR3 end, and the germline J gene provides the missing end. The chain links TRBV26 to TRBJ2-2; no definite D call. Germline lookup yields CDR1 KGHPV and CDR2 FQNQEV (reference sequence). Trimming took off 2 bases at V and 4 bases at J, with 8 bases between the two ends. This CDR3 has 14 residues. The CDR3 bases that were read are TGTGCCAGCAGTCTGGAGGGAGGCACCGGGCAGCTCTAC. It codes for CASSLEGGTGQLY. In full, the CDR3 is CASSLEGGTGQLYF.

Concerning this clone: These gene names are mouse names. CDR3 DNA (partial): TGTGCCAGCGGTGATCACAGTCAAAACACCTTGTAC. Translating it yields CASGDHSQNTLY. In full, the CDR3 is CASGDHSQNTLYF. V gene TRBV13-2 combines with J gene TRBJ2-4; no clear D. The read ends 1 residue before the CDR3 terminus; that terminus is restored from the germline J gene. The germline V and J ends were trimmed by 1 base and 0 bases, with 3 bases remaining between them. Germline lookup yields CDR1 NNHNN and CDR2 SYGAGS (reference sequence). CDR3 size: 13 residues.

This clone has a handful of counts. The gene symbols are mouse symbols. The CDR3 end falls 1 residue outside the read, so it is completed with the germline J gene. This rearrangement joins TRBV13-3 to TRBJ2-7; tentative D call: TRBD2 (5 bases). CDR3 length: 12 amino acids. V was trimmed by 3 bases and J by 4 bases, leaving 8 bases between them. Germline-derived CDR1 and CDR2 are NNHDY and SYVADS. Partial CDR3 DNA: TGTGCCAGCAGTGTGGACTCGTATGAACAGTAC. Protein: CASSVDSYEQY. The entire CDR3 protein is CASSVDSYEQYF.

Turning to this clone: Each gene name is a mouse one. The read comes to an end 1 residue before the CDR3 does, leaving the germline J gene to fill in the end. The V gene is TRBV26, the J gene TRBJ1-6; the D is unclear. TRBJ1-6 is assigned to the ORF class and has an uncertain function. Germline lookup yields CDR1 KGHPV and CDR2 FQNQEV (reference sequence). Trimming left V 4 bases short and J 3 bases short, with 7 bases between. The CDR3 contains 14 residues. Incomplete CDR3 DNA: TGTGCCAGCAGTCACGGAAACTATAATTCGCCCCTCTAC. It specifies CASSHGNYNSPLY. The complete CDR3 protein is CASSHGNYNSPLYF.